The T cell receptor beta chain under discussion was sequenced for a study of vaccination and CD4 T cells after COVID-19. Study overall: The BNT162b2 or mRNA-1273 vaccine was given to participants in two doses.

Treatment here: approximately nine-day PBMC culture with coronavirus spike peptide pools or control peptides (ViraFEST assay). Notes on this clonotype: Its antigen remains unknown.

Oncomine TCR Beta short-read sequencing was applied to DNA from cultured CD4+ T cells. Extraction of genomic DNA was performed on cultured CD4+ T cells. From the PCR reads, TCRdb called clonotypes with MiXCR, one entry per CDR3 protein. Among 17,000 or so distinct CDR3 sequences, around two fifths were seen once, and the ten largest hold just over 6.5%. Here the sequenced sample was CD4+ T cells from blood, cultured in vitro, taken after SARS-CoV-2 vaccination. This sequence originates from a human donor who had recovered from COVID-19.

The CDR3 DNA follows: TGTGCCAGCAGCCAAGAAATCCGGGTGTCCCCATACGAGCAGTACTTC. Protein product: CASSQEIRVSPYEQYF. This chain links TRBV4-2 with TRBJ2-7; D is uncertain. V lost 0 bases to trimming and J lost 4 bases, with 16 bases between them. This CDR3 has 16 residues. Germline V gives CDR1 LGHNA, CDR2 YNFKEQ.